Listed below are T cell receptor beta chains from one sample, sequenced in a study of T-cell reconstitution after alpha-beta-depleted transplantation in children. TCRdb reanalysed the PCR reads using MiXCR and keeps one entry per CDR3 protein. The profile shows about 350,000 distinct CDR3 sequences, around 15% of them singletons. The source material was PBMCs, mostly from graft donor cells, sampled 360 days after TCRalphabeta/CD19-depleted stem cell transplant. The receptors stem from a male patient aged 2 to 9 who had a stem cell transplant for acute lymphoblastic leukemia, so the T cells may come from the graft donor. CDR3s include the opening cysteine and the closing phenylalanine or tryptophan. A D gene is named only where the DNA matches it firmly. Size is stated for part of the rows, as once, few or many counts, or as a class when the clone is expanded.

clone_size,d_call,v_call,j_call,cdr3_nt,cdr3_aa
few,NA,TRBV12-3/TRBV12-4,TRBJ2-3,TGTGCCAGCAGCCCCGGACTGAGGGGGGTCACAGATACGCAGTATTTT,CASSPGLRGVTDTQYF
NA,NA,TRBV29-1,TRBJ2-7,TGCAGCGTTGGTGGCAAAACCTACGAGCAGTACTTC,CSVGGKTYEQYF
many,NA,TRBV7-9,TRBJ2-3,TGTGCCAGCAGCTCACTCCCCGGGGCGGGAGATACGCAGTATTTT,CASSSLPGAGDTQYF
NA,TRBD1,TRBV5-1,TRBJ2-5,TGCGCCAGCAGCGCGGGACAGGGAGCGGGGCAAGAGACCCAGTACTTC,CASSAGQGAGQETQYF
few,NA,TRBV21-1,TRBJ2-7,TGTGCCAGCCCATATAAAAGCGGGAGGAGCTCCTACGAGCAGTACTTC,CASPYKSGRSSYEQYF
NA,NA,TRBV4-2,TRBJ1-1,TGTGCCATCAGCCAGGGGAAGAGCAACACTGAAGCTTTCTTT,CAISQGKSNTEAFF
few,TRBD1,TRBV24-1,TRBJ2-2,TGTGCCACCAGTGATTCAACAGGGGCCGGGGAGCTGTTTTTT,CATSDSTGAGELFF
few,NA,TRBV11-1,TRBJ2-7,TGTGCCAGCAGCTTTTCGGTCCCCACGACAGCCGCCTACGAGCAGTACTTC,CASSFSVPTTAAYEQYF
few,NA,TRBV29-1,TRBJ1-2,TGCAGCGTTGAAGATCTTGCCGCGAGGGGCTACACCTTC,CSVEDLAARGYTF
few,TRBD1,TRBV5-1,TRBJ2-7,TGCGCCAGCAGATCCGGGACAGGGGGCGCTGAGCAGTACTTC,CASRSGTGGAEQYF
many,NA,TRBV4-2,TRBJ2-4,TGTGCCAGCAGCCAAGTAATGACTGACTCCAACATTCAGTACTTC,CASSQVMTDSNIQYF
few,TRBD2,TRBV5-1,TRBJ2-7,TGCGCCAGCAGCCTCGGAGGGGTCGGGAGGGCCTACGAGCAGTACTTC,CASSLGGVGRAYEQYF
NA,NA,TRBV28,TRBJ2-1,TGTGCCAGCAGTTCACCCGAAAATGGCTATGAGCAGTTCTTC,CASSSPENGYEQFF
few,TRBD2,TRBV4-3,TRBJ2-1,TGCGCCAGCAGCCAAGACACGTGGACTAGCGGGAGCAATGAGCAGTTCTTC,CASSQDTWTSGSNEQFF
few,NA,TRBV7-7,TRBJ2-2,TGTGCTAGCAGCTCATCCTCAGGGTTCACCGGGGAGCTGTTTTTT,CASSSSSGFTGELFF
NA,NA,TRBV4-3,TRBJ2-2,TGCGCCAGCAGCCAGAGAGGGATTAGCGGCACCGGGGAGCTGTTTTTT,CASSQRGISGTGELFF
NA,TRBD2,TRBV7-3,TRBJ2-1,TGTGCCAGCAGCCCCACTAGCGGGAGAGGGATTGAGCAGTTCTTC,CASSPTSGRGIEQFF
once,NA,TRBV4-3,TRBJ2-5,TGCGCCAGCAGCCGGGGTTTGGGAGAGACCCAGTACTTC,CASSRGLGETQYF
few,TRBD2,TRBV7-9,TRBJ2-1,TGTGCCAGCAGCTTTTGGCGGGAGGGCAATGAGCAGTTCTTC,CASSFWREGNEQFF
many,NA,TRBV29-1,TRBJ1-1,TGCAGCGCCGGAAGGCCTGAAGCTTTCTTT,CSAGRPEAFF
NA,NA,TRBV7-9,TRBJ1-4,TGTGCCAGCAGCCCCCGGCATGCTGAAAAACTGTTTTTT,CASSPRHAEKLFF
NA,TRBD2,TRBV28,TRBJ2-5,TGTGCCAGTCGGACCTGGGGGGGGGAGACCCAGTACTTC,CASRTWGGETQYF
NA,TRBD2,TRBV28,TRBJ2-7,TGTGCCAGCAGTTTGGGGGAGGGCCCCTACGAGCAGTACTTC,CASSLGEGPYEQYF
few,NA,TRBV2,TRBJ2-1,TGTGCCAGCCCCATCGCCGGTGAGCAGTTCTTC,CASPIAGEQFF
few,TRBD1,TRBV7-6,TRBJ2-1,TGTGCCAGCAGCTCCGGGACAGGGGGTACTGAGCAGTTCTTC,CASSSGTGGTEQFF
NA,TRBD2,TRBV12-3/TRBV12-4,TRBJ2-7,TGTGCCAGCAGTCCGTTACGGAGTGTAGCGGGAGCCCTCTACGAGCAGTACTTC,CASSPLRSVAGALYEQYF
NA,NA,TRBV6-2/TRBV6-3,TRBJ2-5,TGTGCCAGCAGTTGGAACGTAGAGACCCAGTACTTC,CASSWNVETQYF
few,NA,TRBV7-8,TRBJ2-2,TGTGCCAGCAGCTCCCACTGGGGGCCCCCAATCCTTGCCACCGGGGAGCTGTTTTTT,CASSSHWGPPILATGELFF
NA,TRBD1,TRBV5-1,TRBJ2-2,TGCGCCAGCAGCGACCAGGGGGCCGGGGAGCTGTTTTTT,CASSDQGAGELFF
NA,NA,TRBV6-6,TRBJ1-4,TGTGCCAGCGGTTACTCTAATGGAAAACTGTTTTTT,CASGYSNGKLFF
few,NA,TRBV20-1,TRBJ2-1,TGCAGTGCACCGGACTGGTACAATGAGCAGTTCTTC,CSAPDWYNEQFF
few,TRBD2,TRBV12-5,TRBJ2-1,TGTGCTAGTGGTTTCCGGGAGGGAACTTACAATGAGCAGTTCTTC,CASGFREGTYNEQFF
few,NA,TRBV5-1,TRBJ2-5,TGCGCCAGCAGCTTGGGGACAGCGTTGGAGACCCAGTACTTC,CASSLGTALETQYF
few,TRBD1,TRBV6-2/TRBV6-3,TRBJ1-1,TGTGCCAGCGGGAGACAGGGACCCACTGAAGCTTTCTTT,CASGRQGPTEAFF